Below, 22 T cell receptor beta chains from the same sample are listed, as sequenced in a study of cytomegalovirus exposure and HLA in healthy donors. The PCR was carried out with 60 Vbeta primers and 13 Jbeta primers. Generated by immunoSEQ multiplex PCR, the TCRdb table keeps only in-frame clones and is missing some. The table includes fewer than 250,000 clones, about 80% detected once. Sequenced: PBMCs. The receptor set was obtained from a man in his forties in good health and CMV-seropositive.

This clone was found once. The J gene is TRBJ1-6, the V gene TRBV5-8, with D possibly matching TRBD1 (5 bases). CDR3 length equals 15 residues. Trimming took off 4 bases at V and 7 bases at J, with 15 bases between the two ends. Germline-derived CDR1 and CDR2 are SGHTS and YDEGEE. CDR3 coding DNA: TGTGCCAGCAGCCCGGGACTCTTAGAAAATTCACCCCTCCACTTT. It translates to CASSPGLLENSPLHF.

This clone was seen a handful of times. The V gene is TRBV2, the J gene TRBJ1-2; 8 nucleotides agree with TRBD1. V lost 6 bases to trimming and J lost 6 bases; unmatched junction nucleotides: 6. The CDR3 has 13 amino acids. Looked up from germline, CDR1 is SNHLY and CDR2 is FYNNEI. CDR3 residues: CASRSDRGNGYTF. The DNA for the CDR3 is TGTGCCAGCAGATCAGACAGGGGAAATGGCTACACCTTC.

The rearrangement joins TRBV7-3 to TRBJ2-7; TRBD2 aligns across 9 bases. Losses at the gene ends were 2 bases for V and 6 bases for J; bases not matched to a gene: 11. The CDR3 is made up of 16 amino acids. Germline V gives CDR1 SGHTA, CDR2 FQGTGA. The DNA of the CDR3 is TGTGCCAGCAGCTTAGAGGGGACTAGCTTATCATCCGAGCAGTACTTC. Protein product: CASSLEGTSLSSEQYF.

This chain uses TRBV6-6 with TRBJ2-7, with TRBD1 matching 7 bases. Germline values: CDR1 MNHNY, CDR2 SVGAGI (reference sequence). The J segment lost 1 base and the V segment lost 7 bases, leaving 7 bases of the junction unmatched. The CDR3 is 14 residues long. The CDR3 bases are TGTGCCAGCAAAAAAGGACAGGCGTCCTACGAGCAGTACTTC. It codes for CASKKGQASYEQYF.

The J gene is TRBJ2-2, the V gene TRBV7-2, with 8 bases identical to TRBD2. Germline trimming cut 7 bases from V and 3 bases from J; bases unmatched to any gene: 7. CDR1 and CDR2 from the germline V gene are SGHTA and FQGNSA. The CDR3 loop spans 15 amino acids. The CDR3 DNA sequence: TGTGCCAGCACCAGTATAGCGGGATACACCGGGGAGCTGTTTTTT. It translates to CASTSIAGYTGELFF. Full variable domain (outside the CDR3, taken from reference TRBV7-2 and TRBJ2-2): GAGVSQSPSNKVTEKGKDVELRCDPISGHTALYWYRQSLGQGLEFLIYFQGNSAPDKSGLPSDRFSAERTGGSVSTLTIQRTQQEDSAVYLCASTSIAGYTGELFFGEGSRLTVL.

The J gene is TRBJ2-7, the V gene TRBV27; 7 positions match TRBD2. V lost 4 bases, J lost 5 bases, and 8 bases stayed unmatched. The length of the CDR3 is 14 residues. In germline, CDR1 is MNHEY, CDR2 SMNVEV (reference sequence). The CDR3 is CASSSQREGDEQYF. CDR3 in DNA: TGTGCCAGCAGTTCCCAGCGGGAAGGCGACGAGCAGTACTTC.

The CDR3 nucleotides read TGTGCCAGCAGCGGGGGACAGGGGAGTCTGAACACTGAAGCTTTCTTT. Translated, it gives CASSGGQGSLNTEAFF. The rearrangement links TRBV5-5 to TRBJ1-1; 10 positions agree with TRBD1. The germline V gene has CDR1 SGHKS and CDR2 YYEKEE (reference sequence). CDR3 size: 16 residues. V shed 4 bases, J shed 0 bases, and the junction held 6 bases outside the gene matches.

This clone turned up a few times. The chain has TRBV5-1 and TRBJ1-2; tentative D call: TRBD1 (6 bases). The CDR3 totals 14 residues. Germline-derived CDR1 and CDR2 are SGHRS and YFSETQ. Trimming stripped 2 bases from V and 4 bases from J, with 12 bases between. CDR3 bases: TGCGCCAGCAGCTTCCAAGGACAGATCTATGGCTACACCTTC. This sequence encodes CASSFQGQIYGYTF.

This clone has only a few counts. V and J are TRBV5-1 and TRBJ2-2; maybe TRBD2 (6 bases). CDR1 and CDR2 (germline): SGHRS, YFSETQ. This CDR3 spans 16 amino acids. Trimming pared 3 bases from V and 0 bases from J, leaving 12 bases between. This CDR3 reads CASSSPEGANTGELFF. The CDR3 coding sequence is TGCGCCAGCAGCTCCCCGGAGGGCGCGAACACCGGGGAGCTGTTTTTT. The full variable domain, with the rest looked up from reference TRBV5-1 and TRBJ2-2, is KAGVTQTPRYLIKTRGQQVTLSCSPISGHRSVSWYQQTPGQGLQFLFEYFSETQRNKGNFPGRFSGRQFSNSRSEMNVSTLELGDSALYLCASSSPEGANTGELFFGEGSRLTVL.

The V gene is TRBV29-1, the J gene TRBJ2-7; TRBD1 matches at 11 bases. V lost 7 bases, J lost 7 bases, and 9 bases stayed unmatched. CDR1 and CDR2 from the germline V gene are SQVTM and ANQGSEA. The CDR3 totals 13 residues. This chain's CDR3 is CSAGQGAPGEQYF. CDR3 sequence (DNA): TGCAGCGCCGGACAGGGGGCGCCAGGGGAGCAGTACTTC.

This rearrangement joins TRBV7-9 to TRBJ2-6; D remains ambiguous. The CDR3 is 15 amino acids. In germline, CDR1 is SEHNR, CDR2 FQNEAQ (reference sequence). Trimming shortened V by 6 bases and J by 4 bases, and 13 bases separated the two germline ends. DNA of the CDR3: TGTGCCAGCAGTCCTCAACCTCAGGGGGCCAACGTCCTGACTTTC. It encodes CASSPQPQGANVLTF.

The genes are TRBV14 and TRBJ2-1; 10 bases fit TRBD2. Germline V gives CDR1 SGHDN, CDR2 FVKESK. J lost 7 bases, V lost 4 bases, and 25 bases had no gene match. This CDR3 region has 21 residues. Written as DNA, the CDR3 is TGTGCCAGCAGCCGCTCACCCTCCCTTCTAGCGGGGGCCAAGGGTGTGAATGAGCAGTTCTTC. Encoded protein: CASSRSPSLLAGAKGVNEQFF.

The table lists this clone with a few counts. The chain is built from TRBV5-1 and TRBJ2-1, with D perhaps matching TRBD2 (6 bases). The CDR3 totals 16 residues. The V gene lost 6 bases and the J gene lost 11 bases, with 27 bases spanning the gap. Germline V gene data show CDR1 as SGHRS and CDR2 as YFSETQ. CDR3 protein: CASTTDYSGLPLKQFF. The CDR3 DNA follows: TGCGCCAGCACCACGGACTACTCGGGGCTTCCTCTCAAGCAGTTCTTC.

The chain is built from TRBV7-9 and TRBJ2-3; D gene uncertain. Trimming cost V 4 bases and J 3 bases, with 5 bases left between them. The CDR3 is made up of 12 amino acids. Germline lookup yields CDR1 SEHNR and CDR2 FQNEAQ (reference sequence). As DNA, the CDR3 is TGTGCCAGCAGCTCCGGGACAGATACGCAGTATTTT. Its protein product is CASSSGTDTQYF.

V gene TRBV9 combines with J gene TRBJ2-5; 7 bases map to TRBD2. The CDR3 totals 15 residues. Germline CDR1 is SGDLS and CDR2 is YYNGEE. The J segment lost 3 bases and the V segment lost 4 bases, leaving 9 bases of the junction unmatched. CDR3 loop: CASSTSGTTKETQYF. CDR3 nucleotide sequence: TGTGCCAGCAGCACCTCCGGGACTACCAAAGAGACCCAGTACTTC.

V is TRBV9 and J is TRBJ2-1; perhaps TRBD2 as D (6 bases). The V gene lost 4 bases and the J gene lost 6 bases, with 11 bases spanning the gap. Germline V gene sequence: CDR1 SGDLS, CDR2 YYNGEE. The CDR3 runs 13 residues. CDR3 DNA: TGTGCCAGCAGCACCCAGACTAGCAATGAGCAGTTCTTC. It encodes CASSTQTSNEQFF.

This sequence joins TRBV7-9 and TRBJ2-1; the D gene is possibly TRBD1 (6 bases). V was pared by 4 bases and J by 4 bases, with 14 bases between. CDR3 length: 15 amino acids. Per germline, CDR1 SEHNR and CDR2 FQNEAQ (reference sequence). The CDR3 is CASSSRGSTYNEQFF. CDR3 nucleotide sequence: TGTGCCAGCAGCTCCAGGGGATCTACGTACAATGAGCAGTTCTTC.

This clone was detected only once. The chain couples TRBV5-4 to TRBJ1-2, with a tentative D call TRBD1 (6 bases). The V gene lost 5 bases and the J gene lost 8 bases, with 13 bases spanning the gap. CDR3 length: 12 amino acids. The germline CDR1 and CDR2 sequences are SGHNT and YYREEE (reference sequence). The CDR3 DNA is TGTGCCAGCAGAGAGGGGGTCGGCGGCTACACCTTC. This gives the protein CASREGVGGYTF. Full variable domain (remainder filled in from reference TRBV5-4 and TRBJ1-2): ETGVTQSPTHLIKTRGQQVTLRCSSQSGHNTVSWYQQALGQGPQFIFQYYREEENGRGNFPPRFSGLQFPNYSSELNVNALELDDSALYLCASREGVGGYTFGSGTRLTVV.

This rearrangement joins TRBV7-8 to TRBJ2-1; the match to TRBD2 covers 10 bases. J gave up 4 bases and V 3 bases, and 6 bases lay outside the gene matches. CDR3 length equals 16 residues. Germline values: CDR1 SGHVS, CDR2 FQNEAQ. As DNA, the CDR3 is TGTGCCAGCAGCTTCCAAAGCGGGGGGGCTTACAATGAGCAGTTCTTC. Protein product: CASSFQSGGAYNEQFF. The full variable domain, rest sourced from reference TRBV7-8 and TRBJ2-1, is GAGVSQSPRYKVAKRGQDVALRCDPISGHVSLFWYQQALGQGPEFLTYFQNEAQLDKSGLPSDRFFAERPEGSVSTLKIQRTQQEDSAVYLCASSFQSGGAYNEQFFGPGTRLTVL.

In this sample, this clone turned up a few times. This chain connects TRBV9 to TRBJ2-2, with TRBD1 as a possible D gene (7 bases). CDR1 is SGDLS, CDR2 YYNGEE, per germline. This CDR3 is 16 amino acids long. V was shortened by 0 bases and J by 4 bases, with 13 bases between the two germline ends. The CDR3 DNA reads TGTGCCAGCAGCGTAGCCCCAGGGGGGAGCACCGGGGAGCTGTTTTTT. Protein product: CASSVAPGGSTGELFF.

V usage is TRBV7-8 and J usage is TRBJ1-2, with D maybe TRBD1 (5 bases). The CDR3 contains 14 residues. The germline V gene has CDR1 SGHVS and CDR2 FQNEAQ. Trimming cost V 0 bases and J 2 bases, with 7 bases left between them. The CDR3 DNA reads TGTGCCAGCAGCTTAGCCAGGGAAAACTATGGCTACACCTTC. Protein: CASSLARENYGYTF.

The DNA of the CDR3 is TGTGCCAGCAGTTTATTCGCGGTAGGGGGCCTTATCAATGGCTACACCTTC. As protein: CASSLFAVGGLINGYTF. V usage is TRBV27 and J usage is TRBJ1-2; 7 bases agree with TRBD1. The germline CDR1 and CDR2 sequences are MNHEY and SMNVEV (reference sequence). J gave up 6 bases and V 1 base, and 14 bases lay outside the gene matches. The CDR3 has 17 residues.